A selection of T cell receptor beta chains follows, all from one sample in a study of technical replicates of blood from a handful of donors. Some clones are missing from TCRdb's copy, which holds only in-frame ones; the method was immunoSEQ multiplex PCR. The sample carries tens of thousands of clones, around 90% recorded once. What was sequenced was T cells isolated from PBMCs. These receptors were collected from a human donor in good health. Both conserved end residues are part of each CDR3. Fields, in order: V gene, clone size, D gene, J gene, CDR3 protein, CDR3 DNA. A D gene is named only where the DNA matches it firmly. Size is stated for part of the rows, as once, few or many counts, or as a class when the clone is expanded.

TRBV6-1	.	.	TRBJ1-5	CASSDWGRGQPQHF	TGTGCCAGCAGTGATTGGGGGCGAGGTCAGCCCCAGCATTTT
TRBV27	.	.	TRBJ2-3	CASRPMKWLTYPDTQYF	TGTGCCAGCAGGCCAATGAAATGGCTGACATATCCAGATACGCAGTATTTT
TRBV7-2	.	TRBD2	TRBJ2-7	CASIDPPGTSYEQYF	TGTGCCAGCATCGACCCGCCCGGGACTAGCTACGAGCAGTACTTC
TRBV5-4	.	.	TRBJ2-2	CASAGAEGGTANTGELFF	TGTGCCAGCGCGGGGGCGGAAGGGGGTACAGCGAACACCGGGGAGCTGTTTTTT
TRBV7-9	once	.	TRBJ2-3	CASSLAGHRSDTQYF	TGTGCCAGCAGCTTAGCGGGACACCGATCAGATACGCAGTATTTT
TRBV5-1	.	TRBD1	TRBJ2-3	CASSFGTVRDTQYF	TGCGCCAGCAGCTTTGGGACAGTCAGAGATACGCAGTATTTT
TRBV25-1	.	.	TRBJ2-1	CASSAPGSSSYNEQFF	TGTGCCAGCAGTGCCCCAGGTTCCTCTTCCTACAATGAGCAGTTCTTC
TRBV5-6	.	TRBD1	TRBJ1-2	CASSNRDRSLHGYTF	TGTGCCAGCAGCAACCGGGACAGGAGTCTTCATGGCTACACCTTC
TRBV10-1	.	.	TRBJ1-6	CASSLSQGQPLHF	TGCGCCAGCAGTTTATCGCAGGGGCAACCCCTCCACTTT
TRBV4-2	.	.	TRBJ2-5	CASSQEPGSWQYF	TGTGCCAGCAGCCAAGAACCGGGGAGTTGGCAGTACTTC
TRBV21-1	.	.	TRBJ1-1	CASSKGSRQGAFEAFF	TGTGCCAGCAGCAAAGGTTCGCGGCAGGGGGCTTTTGAAGCTTTCTTT
TRBV4-1	few	.	TRBJ1-5	CASSQVAGSVGNQPQHF	TGCGCCAGCAGCCAAGTCGCAGGGTCCGTGGGCAATCAGCCCCAGCATTTT
TRBV27	.	.	TRBJ2-7	CASSSFQGISRYEQYF	TGTGCCAGCAGCTCCTTCCAGGGGATCAGTCGGTACGAGCAGTACTTC
TRBV13	.	TRBD1	TRBJ2-4	CASSLSTGLGAKNIQYF	TGTGCCAGCAGCTTATCGACAGGGTTAGGGGCCAAAAACATTCAGTACTTC
TRBV28	.	.	TRBJ1-1	CASSLSGRMNTEAFF	TGTGCCAGCAGTTTATCTGGGCGAATGAACACTGAAGCTTTCTTT
TRBV19	.	TRBD1	TRBJ2-7	CASSNAGQGPTYEQYF	TGTGCCAGTAGTAACGCGGGACAGGGCCCTACCTACGAGCAGTACTTC
TRBV7-3	.	TRBD2	TRBJ2-7	CASSKGAGGPYEQYF	TGTGCCAGCTCGAAAGGCGCGGGGGGGCCCTACGAGCAGTACTTC
TRBV6-5	.	.	TRBJ2-1	CASTVKFYNEQFF	TGTGCCAGCACGGTCAAATTCTACAATGAGCAGTTCTTC
TRBV19	.	TRBD1	TRBJ1-5	CASRGTDNQPQHF	TGTGCCAGTAGGGGGACAGACAATCAGCCCCAGCATTTT
TRBV27	.	.	TRBJ1-2	CASSLSGANGYTF	TGTGCCAGCAGTTTATCAGGGGCGAATGGCTACACCTTC
TRBV29-1	few	.	TRBJ2-7	CSGRGTDTYEQYF	TGCAGCGGCCGCGGGACTGATACCTACGAGCAGTACTTC
TRBV11-2	.	.	TRBJ2-3	CASSFASATDTQYF	TGTGCCAGCAGCTTTGCTAGCGCTACAGATACGCAGTATTTT
TRBV5-1	.	TRBD1	TRBJ1-1	CASKEGANTEAFF	TGCGCCAGCAAGGAGGGGGCGAACACTGAAGCTTTCTTT
TRBV4-1	once	.	TRBJ1-1	CASDNSLGQSTEAFF	TGCGCCAGCGATAATAGTTTGGGGCAGTCCACTGAAGCTTTCTTT
TRBV29-1	.	TRBD2	TRBJ2-1	CSVGGPGGATVYEQFF	TGCAGCGTTGGGGGACCGGGGGGGGCTACTGTCTATGAGCAGTTCTTC
TRBV9	.	TRBD2	TRBJ2-3	CASSVEGGGLNTQYF	TGTGCCAGCAGCGTAGAGGGCGGGGGGCTAAATACGCAGTATTTT
TRBV2	.	.	TRBJ1-1	CARQLRPGTLGAEAFF	TGTGCCAGACAACTAAGACCCGGGACACTAGGCGCTGAAGCTTTCTTT
TRBV5-4	.	.	TRBJ1-1	CASSLPSPGQGEAFF	TGTGCCAGCAGTCTACCTTCACCGGGACAAGGTGAAGCTTTCTTT
TRBV6-5	.	.	TRBJ2-3	CASTFTDTQYF	TGTGCCAGCACCTTCACAGATACGCAGTATTTT
TRBV25-1	once	TRBD1	TRBJ1-2	CASSGNRGWDYGYTF	TGTGCCAGCAGTGGTAACAGGGGGTGGGACTATGGCTACACCTTC
TRBV27	.	TRBD1	TRBJ2-7	CASSLSGTGVYEQYF	TGTGCCAGCAGTTTATCCGGGACAGGGGTGTACGAGCAGTACTTC
TRBV29-1	.	.	TRBJ1-3	CSVGGGSSGNTIYF	TGCAGCGTTGGGGGGGGGAGCTCTGGAAACACCATATATTTT
TRBV10-2	.	TRBD2	TRBJ2-1	CASSISGAYNEQFF	TGCGCCAGCAGTATTAGCGGGGCTTACAATGAGCAGTTCTTC
TRBV12-5	few	TRBD1	TRBJ2-1	CASAITGGWDNEQFF	TGTGCTAGTGCCATTACAGGGGGTTGGGACAATGAGCAGTTCTTC
TRBV6-5	.	.	TRBJ1-5	CASSRDPYSNQPQHF	TGTGCCAGCTCCAGGGATCCTTATAGCAATCAGCCCCAGCATTTT
TRBV27	.	.	TRBJ1-6	CASSLSSLGGFSSPLHF	TGTGCCAGCAGTTTATCCTCCCTGGGAGGGTTCAGTTCACCCCTCCACTTT
TRBV28	once	TRBD1	TRBJ2-1	CASSWAGTENNEQFF	TGTGCCAGCAGTTGGGCCGGGACAGAGAACAATGAGCAGTTCTTC
TRBV25-1	.	.	TRBJ2-5	CASMAGIQETQYF	TGTGCCAGCATGGCGGGGATTCAAGAGACCCAGTACTTC
TRBV11-2	.	.	TRBJ1-1	CASSLIVWGRGTEAFF	TGTGCCAGCAGCTTAATAGTCTGGGGGCGCGGTACTGAAGCTTTCTTT
TRBV12-2	.	.	TRBJ2-5	CARNKQGRKTQYF	TGTGCAAGGAATAAACAGGGTAGGAAGACCCAGTACTTC
TRBV4-1	.	TRBD2	TRBJ2-2	CASSQGGLAGALGWTGELFF	TGCGCCAGCAGCCAAGGAGGACTAGCGGGGGCCCTAGGGTGGACCGGGGAGCTGTTTTTT
TRBV6-6	.	.	TRBJ2-7	CASSSGETPPYEQYF	TGTGCCAGCAGTTCCGGGGAAACCCCTCCCTACGAGCAGTACTTC